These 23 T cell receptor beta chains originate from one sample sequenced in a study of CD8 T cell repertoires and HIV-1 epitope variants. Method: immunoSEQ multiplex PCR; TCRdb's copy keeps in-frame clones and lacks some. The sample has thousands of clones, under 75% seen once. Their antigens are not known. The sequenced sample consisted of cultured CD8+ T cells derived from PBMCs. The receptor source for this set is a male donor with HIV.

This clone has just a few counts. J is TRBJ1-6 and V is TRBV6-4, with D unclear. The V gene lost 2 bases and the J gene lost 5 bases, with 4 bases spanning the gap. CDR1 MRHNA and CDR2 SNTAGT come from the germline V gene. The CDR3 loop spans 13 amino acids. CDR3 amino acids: CASSDGDNSPLHF. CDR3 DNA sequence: TGTGCCAGCAGTGACGGAGATAATTCACCCCTCCACTTT.

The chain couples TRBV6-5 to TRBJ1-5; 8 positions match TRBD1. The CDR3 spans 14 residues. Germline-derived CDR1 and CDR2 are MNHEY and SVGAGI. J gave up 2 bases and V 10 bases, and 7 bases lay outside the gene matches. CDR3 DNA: TGTGCCACATCAGGGGGCGTTCGCAATCAGCCCCAGCATTTT. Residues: CATSGGVRNQPQHF.

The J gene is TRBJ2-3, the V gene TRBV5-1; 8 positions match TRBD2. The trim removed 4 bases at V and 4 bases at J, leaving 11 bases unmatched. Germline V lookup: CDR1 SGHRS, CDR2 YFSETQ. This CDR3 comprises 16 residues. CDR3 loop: CASSLQAGEWPDTQYF. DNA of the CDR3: TGCGCCAGCAGCCTTCAAGCGGGAGAATGGCCAGATACGCAGTATTTT.

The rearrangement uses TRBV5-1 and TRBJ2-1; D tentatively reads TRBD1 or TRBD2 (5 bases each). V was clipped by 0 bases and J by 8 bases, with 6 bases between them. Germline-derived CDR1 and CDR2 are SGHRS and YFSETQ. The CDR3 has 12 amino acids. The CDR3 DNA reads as TGCGCCAGCAGCTTGGGAGGGGATGAGCAGTTCTTC. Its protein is CASSLGGDEQFF.

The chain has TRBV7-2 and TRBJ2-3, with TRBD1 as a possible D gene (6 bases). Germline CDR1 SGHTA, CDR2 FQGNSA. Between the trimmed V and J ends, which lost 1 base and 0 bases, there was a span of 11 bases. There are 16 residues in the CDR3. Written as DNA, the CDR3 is TGTGCCAGCAGCTTAGTGGTGGACAGTAGCACAGATACGCAGTATTTT. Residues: CASSLVVDSSTDTQYF.

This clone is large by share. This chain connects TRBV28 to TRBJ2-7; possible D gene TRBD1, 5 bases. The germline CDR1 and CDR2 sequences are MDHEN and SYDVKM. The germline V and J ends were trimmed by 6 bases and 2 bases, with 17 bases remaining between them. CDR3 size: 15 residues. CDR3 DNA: TGTGCCAGCAGCGAATCAATAGGACAAGCCTACGAGCAGTACTTC. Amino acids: CASSESIGQAYEQYF. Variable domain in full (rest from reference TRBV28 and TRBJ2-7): DVKVTQSSRYLVKRTGEKVFLECVQDMDHENMFWYRQDPGLGLRLIYFSYDVKMKEKGDIPEGYSVSREKKERFSLILESASTNQTSMYLCASSESIGQAYEQYFGPGTRLTVT.

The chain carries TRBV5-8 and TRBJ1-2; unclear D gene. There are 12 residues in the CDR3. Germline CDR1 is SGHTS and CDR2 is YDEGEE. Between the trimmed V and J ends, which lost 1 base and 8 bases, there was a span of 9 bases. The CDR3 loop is CASSLRAGGYTF. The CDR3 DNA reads TGTGCCAGCAGCTTGCGGGCGGGGGGCTACACCTTC.

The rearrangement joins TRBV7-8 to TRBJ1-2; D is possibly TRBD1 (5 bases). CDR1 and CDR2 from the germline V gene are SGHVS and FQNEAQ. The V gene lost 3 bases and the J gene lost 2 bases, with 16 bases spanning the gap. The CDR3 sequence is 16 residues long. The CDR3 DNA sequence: TGTGCCAGCAGCTTCCCCCGCCAGGGAAACAACTATGGCTACACCTTC. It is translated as CASSFPRQGNNYGYTF.

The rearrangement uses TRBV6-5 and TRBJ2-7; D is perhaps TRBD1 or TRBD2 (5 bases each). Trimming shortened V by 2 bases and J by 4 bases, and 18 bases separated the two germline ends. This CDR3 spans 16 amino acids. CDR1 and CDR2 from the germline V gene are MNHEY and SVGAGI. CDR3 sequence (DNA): TGTGCCAGCAGTTACGGTCCTGGGACGGCCGTGTACGAGCAGTACTTC. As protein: CASSYGPGTAVYEQYF.

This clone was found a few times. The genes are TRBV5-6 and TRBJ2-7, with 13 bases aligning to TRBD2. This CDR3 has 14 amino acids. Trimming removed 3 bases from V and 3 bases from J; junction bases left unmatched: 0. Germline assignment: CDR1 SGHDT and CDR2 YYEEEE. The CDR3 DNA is TGTGCCAGCAGCTGGACTAGCGGGGGCTACGAGCAGTACTTC. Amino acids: CASSWTSGGYEQYF.

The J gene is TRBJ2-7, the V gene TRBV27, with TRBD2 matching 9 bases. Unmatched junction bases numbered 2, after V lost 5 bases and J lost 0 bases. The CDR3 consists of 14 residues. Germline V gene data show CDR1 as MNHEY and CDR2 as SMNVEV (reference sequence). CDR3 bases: TGTGCCAGCAGTCCTAGCGGGAACTCCTACGAGCAGTACTTC. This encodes CASSPSGNSYEQYF.

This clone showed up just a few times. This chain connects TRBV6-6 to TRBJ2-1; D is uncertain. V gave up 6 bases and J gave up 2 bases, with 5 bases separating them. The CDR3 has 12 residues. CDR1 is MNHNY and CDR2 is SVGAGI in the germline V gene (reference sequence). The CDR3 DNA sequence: TGTGCCAGCAGCCGACCCTACAATGAGCAGTTCTTC. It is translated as CASSRPYNEQFF.

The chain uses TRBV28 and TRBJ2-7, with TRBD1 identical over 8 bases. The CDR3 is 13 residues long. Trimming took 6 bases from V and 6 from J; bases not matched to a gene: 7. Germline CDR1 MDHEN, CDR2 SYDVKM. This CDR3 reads CASRRRTGIEQYF. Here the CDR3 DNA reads TGTGCCAGCAGACGAAGGACAGGGATCGAGCAGTACTTC.

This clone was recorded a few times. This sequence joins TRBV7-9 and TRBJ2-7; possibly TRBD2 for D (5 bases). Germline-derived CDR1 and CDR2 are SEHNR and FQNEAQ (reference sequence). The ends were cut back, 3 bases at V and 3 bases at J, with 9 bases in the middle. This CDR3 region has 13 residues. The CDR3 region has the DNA TGTGCCAGCAGCTTGAGGGAACTCTACGAGCAGTACTTC. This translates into CASSLRELYEQYF.

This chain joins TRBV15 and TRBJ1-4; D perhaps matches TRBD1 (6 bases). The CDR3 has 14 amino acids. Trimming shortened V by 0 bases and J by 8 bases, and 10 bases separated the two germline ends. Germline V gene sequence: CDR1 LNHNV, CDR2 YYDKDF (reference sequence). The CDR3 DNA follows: TGTGCCACCAGCAGAGACAGGGGTGGGGAAAAACTGTTTTTT. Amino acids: CATSRDRGGEKLFF.

CDR3 nucleotide sequence: TGTGCCAGCAGCTTGGGGGTGGGATATGAAGCTTTCTTT. Translated, it gives CASSLGVGYEAFF. This chain connects TRBV5-4 to TRBJ1-1; no definite D call. The CDR3 totals 13 residues. Per the germline V gene, CDR1 is SGHNT and CDR2 is YYREEE (reference sequence). The V end was cut by 0 bases, the J end by 7 bases, with 10 bases between. The full variable domain, rest sourced from reference TRBV5-4 and TRBJ1-1, is ETGVTQSPTHLIKTRGQQVTLRCSSQSGHNTVSWYQQALGQGPQFIFQYYREEENGRGNFPPRFSGLQFPNYSSELNVNALELDDSALYLCASSLGVGYEAFFGQGTRLTVV.

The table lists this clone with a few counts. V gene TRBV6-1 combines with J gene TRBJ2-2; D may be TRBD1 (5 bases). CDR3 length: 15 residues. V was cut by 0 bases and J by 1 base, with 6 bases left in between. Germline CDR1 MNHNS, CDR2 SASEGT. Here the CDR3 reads CASSEAGENTGELFF. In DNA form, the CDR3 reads TGTGCCAGCAGTGAAGCAGGGGAGAACACCGGGGAGCTGTTTTTT.

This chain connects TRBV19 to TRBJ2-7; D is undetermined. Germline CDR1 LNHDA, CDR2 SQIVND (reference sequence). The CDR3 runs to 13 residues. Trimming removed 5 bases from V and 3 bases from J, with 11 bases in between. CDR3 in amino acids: CASSSIEDYEQYF. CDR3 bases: TGTGCCAGTAGTTCAATTGAAGACTACGAGCAGTACTTC.

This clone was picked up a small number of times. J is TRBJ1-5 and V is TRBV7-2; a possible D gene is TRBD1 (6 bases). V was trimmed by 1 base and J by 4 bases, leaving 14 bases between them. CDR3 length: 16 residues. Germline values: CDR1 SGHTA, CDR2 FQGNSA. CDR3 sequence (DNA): TGTGCCAGCAGCTTAGACGGTGAGAGGGGGAATCAGCCCCAGCATTTT. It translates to CASSLDGERGNQPQHF. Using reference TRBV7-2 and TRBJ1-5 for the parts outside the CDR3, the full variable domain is GAGVSQSPSNKVTEKGKDVELRCDPISGHTALYWYRQSLGQGLEFLIYFQGNSAPDKSGLPSDRFSAERTGGSVSTLTIQRTQQEDSAVYLCASSLDGERGNQPQHFGDGTRLSIL.

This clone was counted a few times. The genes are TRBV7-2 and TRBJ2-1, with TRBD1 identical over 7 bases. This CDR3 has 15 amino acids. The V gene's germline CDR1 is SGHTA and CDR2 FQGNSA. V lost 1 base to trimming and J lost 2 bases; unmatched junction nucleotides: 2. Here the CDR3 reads CASSLVGGAYNEQFF. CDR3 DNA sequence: TGTGCCAGCAGCTTAGTAGGGGGCGCCTACAATGAGCAGTTCTTC.

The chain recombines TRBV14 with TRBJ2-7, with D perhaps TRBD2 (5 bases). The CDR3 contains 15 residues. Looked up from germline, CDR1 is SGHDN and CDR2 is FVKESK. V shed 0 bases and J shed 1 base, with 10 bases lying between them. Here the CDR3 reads CASSQDFGISYEQYF. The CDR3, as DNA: TGTGCCAGCAGCCAAGATTTCGGGATTTCCTACGAGCAGTACTTC. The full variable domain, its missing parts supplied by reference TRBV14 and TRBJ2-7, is EAGVTQFPSHSVIEKGQTVTLRCDPISGHDNLYWYRRVMGKEIKFLLHFVKESKQDESGMPNNRFLAERTGGTYSTLKVQPAELEDSGVYFCASSQDFGISYEQYFGPGTRLTVT.

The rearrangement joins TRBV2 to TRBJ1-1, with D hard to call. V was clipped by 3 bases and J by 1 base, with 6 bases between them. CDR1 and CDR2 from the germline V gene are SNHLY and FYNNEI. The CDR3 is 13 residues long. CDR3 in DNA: TGTGCCAGCAGTGACTGGGGGAACACTGAAGCTTTCTTT. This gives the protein CASSDWGNTEAFF.

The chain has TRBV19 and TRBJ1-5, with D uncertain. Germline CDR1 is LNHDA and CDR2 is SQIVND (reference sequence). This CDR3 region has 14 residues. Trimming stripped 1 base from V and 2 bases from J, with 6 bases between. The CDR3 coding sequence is TGTGCCAGTAGTATAGTGCAGGGCAATCAGCCCCAGCATTTT. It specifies CASSIVQGNQPQHF.